The text below deals with one T cell receptor (beta chain). How the authors handled the data: By means of reference gene primer amplification, nucleated cell counts were estimated. Measured with immunoSEQ multiplex PCR; TCRdb has only the in-frame clones, and not every one. The D gene and trimming were derived from the DNA, and the V and J assignments and clone size from that table. The top ten hold approximately 4% of the sample, which has 250,000 to 300,000 clones, over 80% seen once. The record originates from a study of blood T cell repertoires in COVID-19. About the research overall: COVID-19 samples from acute and convalescent phases originated in the United States, Italy and Spain. T cells, B-cell-depleted T cells, or PBMCs supplied cDNA or gDNA.

V was shortened by 8 bases and J by 4 bases, with 12 bases between the two germline ends. The CDR3 is 13 amino acids. CDR1 and CDR2 from the germline V gene are MDHEN and SYDVKM. The sequence was obtained from a woman in her thirties or forties with acute or convalescent COVID-19. The V and J genes are TRBV28 and TRBJ1-3; D is unclear. Input material: peripheral blood. In nucleotides, the CDR3 is TGTGCCAGCGAAATCCCCGGGGGAAACACCATATATTTT. This sequence encodes CASEIPGGNTIYF.